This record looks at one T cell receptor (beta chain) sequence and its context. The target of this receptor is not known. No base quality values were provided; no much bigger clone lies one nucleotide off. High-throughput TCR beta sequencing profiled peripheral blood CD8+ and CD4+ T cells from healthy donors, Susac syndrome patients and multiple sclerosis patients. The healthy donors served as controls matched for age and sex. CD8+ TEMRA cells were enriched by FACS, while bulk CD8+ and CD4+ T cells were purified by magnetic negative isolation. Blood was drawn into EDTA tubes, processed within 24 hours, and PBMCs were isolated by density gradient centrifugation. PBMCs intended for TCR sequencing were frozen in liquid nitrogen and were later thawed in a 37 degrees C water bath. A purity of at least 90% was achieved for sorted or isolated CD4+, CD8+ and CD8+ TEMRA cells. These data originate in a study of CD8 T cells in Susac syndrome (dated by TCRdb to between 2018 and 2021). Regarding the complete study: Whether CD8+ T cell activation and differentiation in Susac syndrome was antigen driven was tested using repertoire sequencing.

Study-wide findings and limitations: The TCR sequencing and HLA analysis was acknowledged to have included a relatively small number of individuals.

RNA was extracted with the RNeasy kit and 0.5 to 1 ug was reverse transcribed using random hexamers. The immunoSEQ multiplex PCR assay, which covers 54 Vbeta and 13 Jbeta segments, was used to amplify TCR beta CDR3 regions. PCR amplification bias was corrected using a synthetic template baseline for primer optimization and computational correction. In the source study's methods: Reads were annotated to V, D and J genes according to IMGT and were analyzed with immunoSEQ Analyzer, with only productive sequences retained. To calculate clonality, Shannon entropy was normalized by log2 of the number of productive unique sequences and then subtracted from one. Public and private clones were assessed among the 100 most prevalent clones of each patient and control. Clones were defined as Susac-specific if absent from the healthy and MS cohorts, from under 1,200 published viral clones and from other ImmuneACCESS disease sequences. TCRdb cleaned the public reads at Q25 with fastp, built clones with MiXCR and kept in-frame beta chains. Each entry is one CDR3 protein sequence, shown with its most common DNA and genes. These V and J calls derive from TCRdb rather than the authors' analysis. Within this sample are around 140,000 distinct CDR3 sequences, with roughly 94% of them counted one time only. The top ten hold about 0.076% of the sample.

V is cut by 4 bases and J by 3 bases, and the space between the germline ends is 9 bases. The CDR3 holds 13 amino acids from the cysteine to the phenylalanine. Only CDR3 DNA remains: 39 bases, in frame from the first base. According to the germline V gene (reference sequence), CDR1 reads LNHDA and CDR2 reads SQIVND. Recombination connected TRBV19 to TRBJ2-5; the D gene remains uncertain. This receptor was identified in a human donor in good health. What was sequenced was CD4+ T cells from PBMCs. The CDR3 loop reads CASSRSAKETQYF. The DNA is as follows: TGTGCCAGTAGTAGGTCAGCTAAAGAGACCCAGTACTTC.